Listed here are 6 T cell receptor beta chains from one sample, sequenced in a study of CD8 T cells in Susac syndrome. An input of about 0.5 to 1 ug of RNA was subjected to reverse transcription using random hexamers. TCRdb re-analysed the immunoSEQ multiplex PCR reads in MiXCR, keeping a single row per CDR3 protein. The data contain 200,000 or so distinct CDR3 sequences, 92% of them singletons. The sample consisted of CD8+ T cells from PBMCs. These receptors originate from a human donor with multiple sclerosis.

V gene TRBV3-1 combines with J gene TRBJ2-1, with TRBD2 matching over 14 bases. This CDR3 is built from 15 residues. V was clipped by 5 bases and J by 9 bases; unmatched bases: 6. Germline loops: CDR1 LGHDT, CDR2 YNNKEL (reference sequence). CDR3: CASSGGTSGSSEQFF. The CDR3 DNA follows: TGTGCCAGCAGCGGGGGGACTAGCGGGAGTAGTGAGCAGTTCTTC.

In DNA, the CDR3 is TGTGCCAGCAGCCATTTTAAAGCGGATGAACTCGCCGGGGAGCTGTTTTTT. Amino acids: CASSHFKADELAGELFF. This chain links TRBV14 with TRBJ2-2; tentatively, D is TRBD2 (5 bases). This CDR3 comprises 17 residues. The germline V gene encodes CDR1 SGHDN and CDR2 FVKESK. The ends were cut back, 3 bases at V and 6 bases at J, with 20 bases in the middle.

CDR3 in DNA: TGTGCCAGCAGTCAAATCGGGACAGGGGTCTACGAGCAGTACTTC. It translates to CASSQIGTGVYEQYF. The V gene is TRBV6-5, the J gene TRBJ2-7; 10 bases agree with TRBD1. Germline V CDR1 and CDR2: MNHEY, SVGAGI. The V segment lost 5 bases and the J segment 3 bases; nucleotides outside the gene matches: 7. CDR3 length equals 15 residues.

This clonotype has just one count. This chain joins TRBV27 and TRBJ1-1; no definite D call. V shed 5 bases and J shed 3 bases, with 10 bases lying between them. This CDR3 comprises 13 residues. The germline gives CDR1 MNHEY, CDR2 SMNVEV (reference sequence). CDR3 DNA sequence: TGTGCCAGCAGTCTTGACCCCCACACTGAAGCTTTCTTT. Its translation: CASSLDPHTEAFF.

The chain has TRBV5-8 and TRBJ1-2; TRBD1 agrees at 9 bases. Germline CDR1 reads SGHTS; CDR2 reads YDEGEE. V lost 4 bases and J lost 8; bases outside the gene matches: 6. This CDR3 region has 13 residues. CDR3 coding DNA: TGTGCCAGCAGCATGGACAGGGGCTACGGCTACACCTTC. Its protein product is CASSMDRGYGYTF. Drawing the rest from reference TRBV5-8 and TRBJ1-2, the complete variable domain is EAGVTQSPTHLIKTRGQQATLRCSPISGHTSVYWYQQALGLGLQFLLWYDEGEERNRGNFPPRFSGRQFPNYSSELNVNALELEDSALYLCASSMDRGYGYTFGSGTRLTVV.

J is TRBJ1-1 and V is TRBV6-1; 7 nucleotides line up with TRBD1. CDR1 and CDR2 from the germline V gene are MNHNS and SASEGT. The CDR3 is 17 amino acids. Trimming removed 2 bases from V and 2 bases from J; junction bases left unmatched: 11. The CDR3 bases are TGTGCCAGCAGTGAACGACAGGGCGTCTACCCAAACACTGAAGCTTTCTTT. Encoded protein: CASSERQGVYPNTEAFF.